This TCR beta chain derives from a study of cytomegalovirus exposure and HLA in healthy donors. Between the trimmed V and J ends, which lost 3 bases and 4 bases, there was a span of 16 bases. The CDR3 has 15 residues. Per germline, CDR1 ENHRY and CDR2 SYGVKD. As regards this clone: The antigen is undetermined.

The PCR ran on 60 Vbeta and 13 Jbeta primers. Authors' analysis steps: In a later analysis, approximately 80 million unique TCR beta chains included roughly 11 million shared by two or more donors. The repertoire was sequenced with immunoSEQ multiplex PCR; TCRdb's copy has only in-frame clones and lacks some. V and J calls and clone size are copied from that table; D and trimming were computed from the DNA. Altogether 90,000 to 150,000 clones are present, around 77% being singletons, with the ten largest covering roughly 15%. Study-wide results and limits: Available immune exposure information covered CMV serostatus only. A later analysis reported that several of the most significant clusters appeared to be linked to common viral pathogens, among them Epstein-Barr virus.

Sequences were obtained from PBMCs. The receptor was derived from a middle-aged man in good health and CMV-seropositive. This sequence joins TRBV10-3 and TRBJ2-7; D possibly corresponds to TRBD1 (5 bases). The chain's CDR3 is CAISEGAQPRYEQYF. For the CDR3, the DNA is TGTGCCATCAGTGAAGGGGCCCAACCAAGATACGAGCAGTACTTC.